The 7 T cell receptor beta chains presented below share a single source sample, sequenced in a study of cytomegalovirus exposure and HLA in healthy donors. 13 Jbeta primers and 60 Vbeta primers were used for the PCR. Profiled with immunoSEQ multiplex PCR; TCRdb holds only in-frame clones, not every one. The table includes 150,000 to 200,000 clones, 86% detected once. Specimen: PBMCs. The receptors here all came from a woman younger than 30 in good health and CMV-seronegative.

This chain uses TRBV28 with TRBJ1-5; weak D call: TRBD1 (6 bases). The CDR3 sequence is 16 residues long. V was shortened by 2 bases and J by 0 bases, with 11 bases between the two germline ends. Looked up from germline, CDR1 is MDHEN and CDR2 is SYDVKM. The CDR3 loop reads CASSLQGMFSNQPQHF. Written as DNA, the CDR3 is TGTGCCAGCAGTTTACAGGGGATGTTTAGCAATCAGCCCCAGCATTTT.

The rearrangement uses TRBV6-5 and TRBJ2-7, with 7 positions matching TRBD1. Germline V CDR1 and CDR2: MNHEY, SVGAGI. The V segment lost 0 bases and the J segment 4 bases; nucleotides outside the gene matches: 6. This CDR3 has 15 amino acids. The CDR3 protein is CASSYSSRDRYEQYF. The CDR3 region has the DNA TGTGCCAGCAGTTACTCGTCCCGGGACAGATACGAGCAGTACTTC.

This clone has a single count. The chain uses TRBV2 and TRBJ2-3; 7 bases line up with TRBD2. The CDR3 is 14 residues long. Per the germline V gene, CDR1 is SNHLY and CDR2 is FYNNEI. V lost 7 bases to trimming and J lost 2 bases; unmatched junction nucleotides: 6. This chain's CDR3 is CASMGRDYTDTQYF. CDR3 bases: TGTGCCAGCATGGGGCGGGACTACACAGATACGCAGTATTTT.

The chain links TRBV6-6 to TRBJ1-1, with D perhaps matching TRBD1 (5 bases). Germline CDR1 and CDR2: MNHNY and SVGAGI (reference sequence). The CDR3 totals 15 residues. V lost 2 bases and J 0 bases, leaving 10 bases between the germline ends. CDR3 loop: CASSYGGYMNTEAFF. Here the CDR3 DNA reads TGTGCCAGCAGTTACGGGGGGTACATGAACACTGAAGCTTTCTTT.

As regards this clone: Additional DNA sequences in this sample encode the identical CDR3. The rearrangement uses TRBV6-5 and TRBJ1-2; perhaps TRBD1 as D (6 bases). Trimming stripped 6 bases from V and 1 base from J, with 9 bases between. CDR1 MNHEY and CDR2 SVGAGI come from the germline V gene. The CDR3 runs to 13 residues. CDR3 sequence: CASSLDSNYGYTF. As DNA, the CDR3 is TGTGCCAGCAGCTTGGACAGTAACTATGGCTACACCTTC.

This clone occurred a few times. The CDR3 spells CASSPESGNEKLFF. In DNA, the CDR3 is TGCGCCAGCAGCCCCGAGTCGGGAAATGAAAAACTGTTTTTT. The rearrangement joins TRBV5-1 to TRBJ1-4; D unclear. The CDR3 totals 14 residues. Germline V lookup: CDR1 SGHRS, CDR2 YFSETQ. The ends were cut back, 4 bases at V and 5 bases at J, with 12 bases in the middle. Full variable domain (rest looked up from reference TRBV5-1 and TRBJ1-4): KAGVTQTPRYLIKTRGQQVTLSCSPISGHRSVSWYQQTPGQGLQFLFEYFSETQRNKGNFPGRFSGRQFSNSRSEMNVSTLELGDSALYLCASSPESGNEKLFFGSGTQLSVL.

The chain couples TRBV6-5 to TRBJ1-3; possible D gene TRBD1, 6 bases. Trimming removed 6 bases from V and 4 bases from J, with 10 bases in between. The CDR3 covers 13 residues. The germline V gene has CDR1 MNHEY and CDR2 SVGAGI. CDR3 in DNA: TGTGCCAGCAGACAGGGAACCGGAAACACCATATATTTT. This translates into CASRQGTGNTIYF.